This T cell receptor beta chain appears in the sequencing data of a study of cytomegalovirus exposure and HLA in healthy donors (dated by TCRdb to 2015 to 2018). In the study overall: According to an earlier analysis of a few hundred of the donors, about 190 million T cells yielded roughly 110 million unique TCR beta sequences and about 300 Gb of sequence data. The study aimed to test whether cataloging public T cell receptors could reveal signatures of past pathogen exposure. Donor age, sex, ethnicity and CMV serostatus were compiled alongside the repertoire data. In a later genetic analysis, genome-wide SNP genotypes for about three fifths of the roughly 670 donors were used, and that subset was treated as a discovery cohort. Roughly 5 DR-DQ haplotypes were handled as single units for association and clustering, since linkage in the cohort was strong. An earlier analysis of around 640 of the donors used high-throughput TCR beta sequencing to judge whether each TCR beta V gene segment behaved as functional or pseudogenic. In a later analysis, previously published TCR beta repertoires from hundreds of donors were re-analyzed and high-resolution HLA genotyping was added so that TCR occurrence patterns could be studied. Class I and class II HLA loci were covered by the typing at four-digit resolution. To predict cytomegalovirus infection status, the study combined high-throughput TCR immunosequencing, statistical association of individual TCRs with disease status, and machine learning. Of the 300 to 500 genotyped donors, more than 75% were placed in the genetic ancestry cluster associated with self-reported Caucasian donors. Among around 400 genotyped donors of the cohort, an average of around 240,000 unique TCR beta nucleotide sequences were sequenced per donor, around 20% of them non-productive. The number of typed donors differed by locus: about 620-630 for A, B, C, DRB1 and DQB1; approximately 520 for DQA1; around 580 for DPA1; and some 470 for DPB1. The study used immunosequencing to profile the T cell repertoires of around 600 subjects and linked those repertoires to cytomegalovirus serostatus. In addition to the first cohort of several hundred subjects, a separate validation cohort of approximately 110 different subjects was used. All discovery cohort repertoires had been generated using a single sequencing platform. Rather than using new phenotypic data, the later analysis identified candidate immune exposures from TCR beta sequences and from how often those sequences occurred across donors. Approximately 310 gigabases of sequencing data and 70 million to 95 million unique TCR sequences made up an early release that covered several hundred HLA-typed donors. The paper's findings and limits, for the study overall: A further reported finding was that TCR beta sequences accurately predicted the HLA-A and HLA-B alleles for most subjects in the first cohort. The authors suggested that the approach could potentially be generalized to other disease states and immunological phenotypes. Approximately 18 rarely observed V segments, including chromosome 9 orphons, were excluded from the earlier analysis of several hundred of the donors because counts were too low. In an earlier analysis of fewer than 700 of the donors, most TCR beta V segments appeared in productive rearrangements about 90% or about 30% of the time, broadly matching IMGT annotations. Because HLA typing was unavailable for some donors at each locus, only the typed subset was used in association tests. When HLA alleles, especially DR and DQ, strongly co-occurred, TCR associations were difficult to assign to individual alleles. Some IMGT-functional V segments, including TRBV6-2 and TRBV6-3, could not be told apart with the 87-base-pair reads, so those segments were excluded. Compared with equally common non-associated chains, HLA-associated TCR beta chains in a later analysis were more clonally expanded and had lower generation probabilities. According to a later analysis, most CMV-associated TCR beta chains appeared to be HLA-restricted, and the HLA associations seemed to be driven largely by CMV exposure. The study gave a list of under 200 TCR beta chains associated with cytomegalovirus. Most TCR sequences were seen in very few donors, while some public TCRs were found in many individuals. Sequencing depth was assumed to be roughly uniform across donors in the presence/absence analyses, though that assumption may not hold. The cohort was sequenced for TCR beta chains only, and without alpha or paired-chain data the features that could be detected were limited. Specific HLA alleles were associated with over 15,000 TCR beta sequences at a false discovery rate of 0.05 in a later analysis. In vitro tests confirmed that a few of the cytomegalovirus-associated TCR beta chains recognize cytomegalovirus antigens. According to a later analysis, parvovirus B19, influenza, CMV and Epstein-Barr virus appeared linked to several top co-occurrence clusters. A later genetic analysis reported fewer N-insertions in productive TCRs among donors in an Asian-associated ancestry cluster than the roughly 720-donor mean. A later genetic analysis associated a missense DCLRE1C variant with V-gene and J-gene trimming of TCR beta chains, and an independent cohort replicated the association. The classifier was reported to diagnose cytomegalovirus status with high specificity and sensitivity in both the original cohort and the validation cohort. CMV serostatus was the only immune exposure information available for the cohort. A group of highly shared sequence variants was considered likely to be a technical artifact of the sequencing pipeline. Linkage disequilibrium might explain the correlated functional status among segregating V segments, but an unknown experimental factor could not be ruled out. According to a later analysis, TCR association rates differed among HLA loci, with DRB1 alleles showing the most associated TCRs and HLA-C alleles showing the fewest.

To prepare the library, the immunoSEQ multiplex PCR assay was applied. A mixture of 60 forward primers for TCR Vbeta segments and 13 reverse primers for TCR Jbeta segments was used in the multiplex PCR. A multiplex PCR assay on genomic DNA amplified the CDR3 region of rearranged TCR beta genes. The amplified TCR beta libraries were sequenced on the Illumina HiSeq System as 87-base-pair reads. In the original analysis: Across the 700 or so repertoires, a later analysis counted around 80 million unique TCR beta chains, roughly 11 million of which were shared by at least two donors. Raw reads were error-corrected and collapsed into unique sequences by a nearest-neighbor algorithm in which closely related sequences were merged to remove PCR and sequencing errors. V, D and J gene segments were assigned by aligning CDR3 sequences to IMGT reference sequences. For a sequence to be retained, at least a six-nucleotide match to both a V gene segment and a J gene segment was required. Rearrangements were classified as productive when the CDR3 lacked stop codons and remained in frame with V and J, and all other rearrangements were classified as non-productive. CDR3 was defined by IMGT convention, running from the second conserved V-encoded cysteine to the conserved J-encoded phenylalanine. The earlier analysis of a few hundred of the donors excluded any sequence lacking an unambiguous match to a single V gene segment. In an earlier analysis of several hundred of the donors, V segments were called functional above 56.7% productive rearrangements and were called segregating when the between-donor standard deviation exceeded 5%. A statistical classification framework was developed to diagnose cytomegalovirus status using the catalog of TCR beta chain sequences. V and J gene assignment, in a later analysis, came from comparing TCR nucleotide sequences with IMGT/GENE-DB human TR gene sequences. The TCRdist pipeline was used in a later analysis to assign CDR3 sequences and most-parsimonious VDJ recombination scenarios. In a later analysis, each TCR beta chain was defined by its CDR3 amino acid sequence together with its V-gene family, and reads without a unique V-gene family were excluded. As a way to deal with suspected cross-contamination and a sequencing artifact, a later analysis dropped approximately 570 nucleotide sequences that were highly shared and had low generation probability. For each public chain, a later analysis derived a clonal expansion index from normalized ranks of inferred template counts within each repertoire. In a later analysis, generation probabilities were computed with a VDJ recombination model fitted to out-of-frame rearrangements, and the resulting probabilities were checked against IGoR. In a later analysis, TCR-TCR, TCR-HLA and TCR-CMV co-occurrence was scored with hypergeometric tests, and a repertoire-size bias correction was applied to TCR pairs. False discovery rates were estimated in a later analysis by permuting HLA or CMV assignments 20 times. A later analysis grouped co-occurring TCRs with DBSCAN, adding TCRdist sequence similarity when clustering within HLA-allele-positive subsets. For co-occurrence clustering, repertoires with fewer than 30,000 or more than 120,000 public chains were excluded, along with roughly 5 repertoires with anomalous nucleotide sharing. In its TCRdb copy, this immuneACCESS table keeps in-frame sequences only and misses some clones. Where compared with another copy, unresolved V genes explain less than half of these, and the others have no known cause. The V and J calls and the clone size are those of that table, but D and trimming were determined from the DNA. The sample contains around 120,000 clones, 60% to 85% of them found a single time. 1% of the sample rests with the top ten.

With respect to this clone: What this receptor recognizes is not known. The record has no base qualities; no much larger clone is one base away.

The germline V gene yields SGHAT for CDR1 and FQNNGV for CDR2. Trimming at the junction amounts to 1 base on V and 3 bases on J, and the germline ends lie 13 bases apart. There are 15 amino acids in the CDR3, from cysteine to phenylalanine inclusive. The only DNA kept is the CDR3, 45 bases in frame from the first base. The cohort comprised 666 healthy bone marrow donors. At the time of sampling, all cohort members were nominally healthy, though unrecorded immune exposures were likely present. Of the approximately 620 cohort members, more than 250 had a positive CMV serostatus and about 400 had a negative one, while no CMV serostatus was recorded for the donor. A peripheral blood sample was provided by each donor, and peripheral blood mononuclear cells were used for TCR beta sequencing. The Qiagen DNeasy Blood Extraction Kit was used to extract genomic DNA from the blood cell samples.

The rearrangement combines TRBV11-2 with TRBJ2-7; matching of 6 bases hints at TRBD2 as the D gene. Material: PBMCs. The TCR sequence derives from a human donor in good health. At the DNA level, the sequence is TGTGCCAGCAGCTTAGTTTCCGGGGGAATCTACGAGCAGTACTTC. The resulting protein is CASSLVSGGIYEQYF.